The entry that follows covers one T cell receptor (beta chain) sequence. The antigen is unknown. PCR involved 60 Vbeta and 13 Jbeta primers. Sequencing was performed with immunoSEQ multiplex PCR; in TCRdb, only in-frame clones are kept and a portion is missing. The table includes more than 95,000 clones, about 73% detected once. Germline CDR1 and CDR2: SGDLS and YYNGEE. The CDR3 is made up of 16 amino acids. V gave up 4 bases and J gave up 5 bases; unmatched junction bases: 10. The sample is drawn from a study of cytomegalovirus exposure and HLA in healthy donors. Findings and caveats of the study: The study flagged approximately 180 TCR beta chains as cytomegalovirus-associated. The majority of CMV-associated TCR beta chains were reported as apparently HLA-restricted in a later analysis.

The V and J genes are TRBV9 and TRBJ2-3; TRBD2 matches at 10 bases. The material sequenced was PBMCs. The source is a woman aged 50 to 60 in good health and CMV-seropositive. The CDR3 protein is CASSPRASGGLDTQYF. The DNA for the CDR3 is TGTGCCAGCAGCCCCCGGGCTAGCGGGGGATTAGATACGCAGTATTTT.